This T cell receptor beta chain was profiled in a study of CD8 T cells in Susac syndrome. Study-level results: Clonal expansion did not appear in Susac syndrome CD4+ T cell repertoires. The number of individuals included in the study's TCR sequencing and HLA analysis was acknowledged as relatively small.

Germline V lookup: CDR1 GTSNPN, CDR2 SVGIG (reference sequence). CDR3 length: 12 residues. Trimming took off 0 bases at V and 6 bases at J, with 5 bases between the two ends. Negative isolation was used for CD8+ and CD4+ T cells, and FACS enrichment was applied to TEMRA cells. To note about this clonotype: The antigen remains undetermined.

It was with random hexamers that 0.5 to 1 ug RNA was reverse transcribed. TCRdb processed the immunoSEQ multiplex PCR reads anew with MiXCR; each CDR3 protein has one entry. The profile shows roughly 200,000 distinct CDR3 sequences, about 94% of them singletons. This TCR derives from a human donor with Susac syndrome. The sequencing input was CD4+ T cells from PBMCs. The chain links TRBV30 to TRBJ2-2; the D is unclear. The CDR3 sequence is CAWSVPPGELFF. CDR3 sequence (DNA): TGTGCCTGGAGTGTACCCCCCGGGGAGCTGTTTTTT.